This TCR beta chain was observed in a study of response to subunit inactivated influenza vaccine (dated by TCRdb to between 2017 and 2018). For the study in its entirety: The study used deep quantitative T cell receptor repertoire profiling to track responses to a trivalent subunit inactivated influenza vaccine. The research as a whole found: It was suggested by the authors that each seasonal influenza vaccination may recruit only a limited number of new T cells.

Reading from cysteine to phenylalanine, the CDR3 counts 11 amino acids. Just the 33-base CDR3 DNA is kept, in frame starting at base 1. V was cut back by 6 bases and J by 7 bases, leaving a gap of 9 bases between them. Library preparation employed RT-PCR. Sequencer: Illumina HiSeq 2500. The raw public data were reprocessed by TCRdb itself: fastp quality trimming at Q25, MiXCR clonotype calling, in-frame beta chains only. Rows are unified per CDR3 protein, each entry keeping the most common DNA and genes. The sample includes around 760,000 distinct CDR3 sequences, with approximately 15% observed a single time. Around 6.5% of the sample rests with the top ten. This clonotype was seen repeatedly, ten times or more. What antigen it recognizes has not been identified. Within one base of it there is no much larger clone, and no base qualities were kept.

This sequence uses TRBV12-3 or TRBV12-4 and TRBJ1-2, with a weak D call of TRBD1 (6 bases match). The TCR comes from a man aged 45-60 years who received an inactivated influenza vaccine. Donor details come from another sample of the same person, matched by shared clones. This specimen consisted of PBMCs from blood, obtained around 14 days before vaccination. This receptor carries the CDR3 CASRRTAGYTF. The sequence in DNA is TGTGCCAGCAGGCGGACAGCTGGCTACACCTTC.